The 30 T cell receptor beta chains presented below share a single source sample, sequenced in a study of shared clonotypes between healthy human individuals (dated by TCRdb to about 2020). The protocol used for the library was the immunoSEQ multiplex PCR assay. Held by TCRdb, this immuneACCESS table contains in-frame sequences only and omits some clones. Under half of the omission traces to an unresolved V gene where checked; the cause of the rest is unknown. The table for this sample lists about 2.3 million clones; just over 90% of them were counted only once. Under 0.45% of the sample is taken by the ten largest. The sample consisted of naive CD4+ T cells from PBMCs. The cell subset or site tag for this specimen amounts to: CD45RA+ positively selected. These receptors all stem from a man aged 18 to 30 in good health. Some clones in this sample may be carry-over from other donors' samples.

The chain employs TRBV27 and TRBJ2-5, with D possibly TRBD2 on 6 matching bases. The ends were cut back, 2 bases at V and 1 base at J, with 14 bases in the middle. The germline CDR1 and CDR2 sequences are MNHEY and SMNVEV (reference sequence). This CDR3 comprises 16 residues. CDR3 residues: CASSLNPGLGQETQYF. In DNA form, the CDR3 reads TGTGCCAGCAGTTTAAATCCGGGACTTGGCCAAGAGACCCAGTACTTC.

The rearrangement uses TRBV21-1 and TRBJ2-3; the table assigns TRBD2, which was not confirmed against the DNA. TRBV21-1 is a pseudogene. This CDR3 has 16 amino acids. CDR3 in amino acids: CAIKPPGIAGIGTQYF. DNA for the CDR3: TGTGCCATCAAACCCCCCGGAATAGCGGGAATCGGAACGCAGTATTTT.

The V call is TRBV19, the J call TRBJ2-1, with D tentatively TRBD1 (6 bases). Germline V gene data show CDR1 as LNHDA and CDR2 as SQIVND (reference sequence). The CDR3 extends over 13 amino acids. Trimming cost V 5 bases and J 3 bases, with 8 bases left between them. The CDR3 sequence is CASSPGHYNEQFF. Written as DNA, the CDR3 is TGTGCCAGTAGTCCGGGACACTACAATGAGCAGTTCTTC.

This rearrangement joins TRBV11-2 to TRBJ1-1, with D possibly being TRBD1 (5 bases). CDR3 length equals 14 residues. Trimming removed 1 base from V and 4 bases from J, with 10 bases in between. Germline values: CDR1 SGHAT, CDR2 FQNNGV. DNA for the CDR3: TGTGCCAGCAGCTTAGGGAGGGGAAGCACTGAAGCTTTCTTT. Protein: CASSLGRGSTEAFF.

This chain connects TRBV4-2 to TRBJ2-7, with 10 bases lining up with TRBD1. This CDR3 spans 16 amino acids. Germline V lookup: CDR1 LGHNA, CDR2 YNFKEQ. V gave up 1 base and J gave up 4 bases; unmatched junction bases: 7. The CDR3, as DNA: TGTGCCAGCAGCCAAGGACGACAGGGGGCGGGGTACGAGCAGTACTTC. Residues: CASSQGRQGAGYEQYF.

About this clone itself: One junction end disagrees with the germline gene, perhaps due to a read error. V is TRBV5-1 and J is TRBJ2-5; D uncertain. In germline, CDR1 is SGHRS, CDR2 YFSETQ. The CDR3 spans 15 residues. The CDR3 DNA is TGCGCCAGCAGCTTGGAGCAAGTTCACCAAGGGACCCAGTACTTC. As protein: CASSLEQVHQGTQYF.

In its sample, this clone was seen once. The same CDR3 also results from other DNA sequences found in this sample. V usage is TRBV18 and J usage is TRBJ1-2, with D perhaps matching TRBD1 (5 bases). This CDR3 spans 14 amino acids. CDR1 is KGHSH, CDR2 LQKENI, per germline. Trimming left V 3 bases short and J 0 bases short, with 8 bases between. DNA of the CDR3: TGTGCCAGCTCACCGGGGGGAGCTAACTATGGCTACACCTTC. Translated: CASSPGGANYGYTF.

This sequence joins TRBV4-3 and TRBJ1-2; the D gene is possibly TRBD1 (6 bases). Germline loops: CDR1 LGHNA, CDR2 YSLEER. V lost 0 bases and J 4 bases, leaving 15 bases between the germline ends. The CDR3 covers 16 residues. CDR3 DNA: TGCGCCAGCAGCCAAGATGTAGGAGGCAGGGGCTATGGCTACACCTTC. The encoded protein is CASSQDVGGRGYGYTF.

This chain joins TRBV5-8 and TRBJ1-2; perhaps TRBD1 as D (5 bases). Looked up from germline, CDR1 is SGHTS and CDR2 is YDEGEE. Trimming removed 3 bases from V and 5 bases from J, with 17 bases in between. The CDR3 totals 15 residues. The CDR3 region has the DNA TGTGCCAGCAGCTCGGAGGGTCGGGGCTGGTATGGCTACACCTTC. This translates into CASSSEGRGWYGYTF. The whole variable domain, filled in from reference TRBV5-8 and TRBJ1-2, reads EAGVTQSPTHLIKTRGQQATLRCSPISGHTSVYWYQQALGLGLQFLLWYDEGEERNRGNFPPRFSGRQFPNYSSELNVNALELEDSALYLCASSSEGRGWYGYTFGSGTRLTVV.

Points on this clone: This CDR3 is also generated by other DNA sequences in the sample. The rearrangement uses TRBV11-2 and TRBJ1-1, with TRBD1 identical over 7 bases. CDR1 and CDR2 (germline): SGHAT, FQNNGV. The CDR3 loop spans 15 amino acids. V gave up 5 bases and J gave up 2 bases; unmatched junction bases: 8. The CDR3 here is CASSRGRQGNTEAFF. The DNA of the CDR3 is TGTGCCAGCAGCAGAGGGAGACAGGGTAACACTGAAGCTTTCTTT. The full variable domain, completed using reference TRBV11-2 and TRBJ1-1, is EAGVAQSPRYKIIEKRQSVAFWCNPISGHATLYWYQQILGQGPKLLIQFQNNGVVDDSQLPKDRFSAERLKGVDSTLKIQPAKLEDSAVYLCASSRGRQGNTEAFFGQGTRLTVV.

The sample holds one count of this clone. This chain uses TRBV5-1 with TRBJ2-7, with 9 bases matching TRBD1. Germline-derived CDR1 and CDR2 are SGHRS and YFSETQ. The CDR3 is 14 amino acids. J was trimmed by 3 bases and V by 3 bases; bases with no gene match: 4. CDR3 amino acids: CASSYRGQFYEQYF. The CDR3 DNA reads TGCGCCAGCAGCTACAGGGGGCAATTCTACGAGCAGTACTTC.

V gene TRBV19 combines with J gene TRBJ2-6; tentatively, D is TRBD2 (6 bases). Deletions cut 4 bases from V and 0 bases from J, with 22 bases between. CDR3 size: 20 residues. Germline V gives CDR1 LNHDA, CDR2 SQIVND (reference sequence). The CDR3 DNA is TGTGCCAGTAGTACCGATTGGCCGAACCAAGCGGGCTCTGGGGCCAACGTCCTGACTTTC. It codes for CASSTDWPNQAGSGANVLTF.

In its sample, this clone was seen once. This chain joins TRBV6-5 and TRBJ2-5; a weak D match, TRBD1 (5 bases). V lost 5 bases and J lost 5, with 12 bases in between. Germline V gives CDR1 MNHEY, CDR2 SVGAGI. The length of the CDR3 is 13 residues. This CDR3 reads CASSPPGLETQYF. The CDR3 coding sequence is TGTGCCAGCAGTCCACCAGGGTTGGAGACCCAGTACTTC.

The gene calls are TRBV7-9 and TRBJ1-5; D gene unclear. Germline values: CDR1 SEHNR, CDR2 FQNEAQ (reference sequence). Trimming left V 5 bases short and J 0 bases short, with 8 bases between. There are 14 residues in the CDR3. The DNA for the CDR3 is TGTGCCAGCAGCCAGACGGGTAGCAATCAGCCCCAGCATTTT. The encoded protein is CASSQTGSNQPQHF.

The chain uses TRBV5-1 and TRBJ1-1; 7 nucleotides match TRBD1. The length of the CDR3 is 15 residues. V shed 0 bases and J 5 bases; nucleotides not matched to a gene: 7. Germline V gives CDR1 SGHRS, CDR2 YFSETQ. CDR3 coding DNA: TGCGCCAGCAGCTTGGCCGTCTCAGGGGGGACTGAAGCTTTCTTT. Translation gives CASSLAVSGGTEAFF.

The chain uses TRBV18 and TRBJ2-1; D is possibly TRBD1 (6 bases). Germline V gene sequence: CDR1 KGHSH, CDR2 LQKENI. Trimming removed 4 bases at V and 5 bases at J, with 15 bases between. The CDR3 spans 15 residues. The CDR3 is CASSRNRETDNEQFF. CDR3 DNA sequence: TGTGCCAGCTCACGCAACAGGGAAACAGACAATGAGCAGTTCTTC.

The rearrangement uses TRBV2 and TRBJ2-3; D is tentatively TRBD1 or TRBD2 (5 bases each). Trimming removed 4 bases at V and 1 base at J, with 12 bases between. The CDR3 loop spans 15 amino acids. Germline V gene lookup returns CDR1 SNHLY and CDR2 FYNNEI. This CDR3 is CASSGQGAGTDTQYF. The CDR3 DNA is TGTGCCAGCAGTGGGCAGGGAGCCGGCACAGATACGCAGTATTTT.

The V and J genes are TRBV6-5 and TRBJ2-7; D uncertain. V gave up 3 bases and J gave up 4 bases, with 16 bases separating them. Germline-derived CDR1 and CDR2 are MNHEY and SVGAGI. The CDR3 covers 15 residues. CDR3 sequence: CASSYRSSSGYEQYF. In DNA form, the CDR3 reads TGTGCCAGCAGTTATAGGTCTTCGTCAGGTTACGAGCAGTACTTC.

J is TRBJ2-3 and V is TRBV28; 11 bases map to TRBD2. Germline trimming cut 5 bases from V and 0 bases from J; bases unmatched to any gene: 4. Germline CDR1 and CDR2: MDHEN and SYDVKM. The CDR3 loop spans 16 amino acids. The CDR3 nucleotides are TGTGCCAGCAGTAGGGGACTAGCGGCTAGCACAGATACGCAGTATTTT. It specifies CASSRGLAASTDTQYF.

V and J are TRBV11-3 and TRBJ2-7, with D possibly TRBD2 on 5 matching bases. Germline V gene data show CDR1 as SGHNT and CDR2 as YENEEA. Deletions cut 1 base from V and 3 bases from J, with 13 bases between. CDR3 length: 15 residues. The CDR3 DNA is TGTGCCAGCAGCTTAGGCGGGCTAGACGGCTACGAGCAGTACTTC. Amino acid sequence: CASSLGGLDGYEQYF.

V and J are TRBV7-8 and TRBJ1-6, with TRBD1 as a possible D gene (6 bases). The V gene's germline CDR1 is SGHVS and CDR2 FQNEAQ. Trimming removed 5 bases from V and 7 bases from J, with 12 bases in between. There are 14 residues in the CDR3. The CDR3 reads CASSPTGANSPLHF. The CDR3 nucleotides read TGTGCCAGCAGCCCGACGGGGGCCAATTCACCCCTCCACTTT.

In the case of this clone: Other nucleotide sequences in the sample specify the same CDR3. J is TRBJ2-3 and V is TRBV7-3; maybe TRBD1 (5 bases). Germline CDR1 reads SGHTA; CDR2 reads FQGTGA. The CDR3 contains 14 residues. Trimming took off 1 base at V and 4 bases at J, with 9 bases between the two ends. The CDR3 nucleotides read TGTGCCAGCAGCTTAATGCAGGGCGCAGATACGCAGTATTTT. It is translated as CASSLMQGADTQYF.

The rearrangement uses TRBV29-1 and TRBJ2-5; the D is unclear. Judging by the DNA end, TRBJ2-7 fits better; the J call may be wrong. The V gene's germline CDR1 is SQVTM and CDR2 ANQGSEA. The CDR3 consists of 13 residues. This CDR3 reads CSVARVLSYEQYF. The DNA for the CDR3 is TGCAGCGTTGCAAGGGTCCTATCCTACGAGCAGTACTTC.

Comments on this clone: This sample includes further DNA sequences coding for the same CDR3. V gene TRBV2 combines with J gene TRBJ1-2; 7 bases are shared with TRBD1. Germline V gene data show CDR1 as SNHLY and CDR2 as FYNNEI. The CDR3 is 14 amino acids. J was trimmed by 0 bases and V by 4 bases; bases with no gene match: 2. This chain's CDR3 is CASSGQGANYGYTF. The DNA of the CDR3 is TGTGCCAGCAGTGGCCAGGGGGCTAACTATGGCTACACCTTC.

As for this clone: At one of its ends the junction is not consistent with the germline gene, which may arise from a read error. The rearrangement joins TRBV6-5 to TRBJ1-2; D might be TRBD1 (6 bases). CDR1 MNHEY and CDR2 SVGAGI come from the germline V gene. The CDR3 is made up of 13 amino acids. This CDR3 reads CASSNSGARGYTF. CDR3 DNA sequence: TGTGCCAGCAGTAACTCAGGGGCTCGGGGCTACACCTTC.

The gene calls are TRBV5-1 and TRBJ2-7; 7 nucleotides match TRBD1. The CDR3 covers 15 residues. Per the germline V gene, CDR1 is SGHRS and CDR2 is YFSETQ. J was trimmed by 0 bases and V by 4 bases; bases with no gene match: 7. The CDR3 nucleotides are TGCGCCAGCAGCGGGGACAGCTATAGCTCCTACGAGCAGTACTTC. It is translated as CASSGDSYSSYEQYF.

The chain carries TRBV2 and TRBJ1-4; 9 bases match TRBD1. The germline CDR1 and CDR2 sequences are SNHLY and FYNNEI. The CDR3 spans 17 residues. V was clipped by 8 bases and J by 5 bases; unmatched bases: 15. CDR3 loop: CASLQDIPGQGNEKLFF. The CDR3 nucleotides read TGTGCCAGCCTTCAGGATATCCCGGGACAGGGAAATGAAAAACTGTTTTTT.

This chain connects TRBV5-5 to TRBJ2-2; 8 positions match TRBD1. Germline V gives CDR1 SGHKS, CDR2 YYEKEE (reference sequence). The CDR3 is 16 residues long. V shed 3 bases and J 4 bases; nucleotides not matched to a gene: 8. Here the CDR3 DNA reads TGTGCCAGCAGCTACAAGACAGGGGCCGCCACCGGGGAGCTGTTTTTT. Translation gives CASSYKTGAATGELFF.

The chain recombines TRBV4-2 with TRBJ1-2, with D possibly matching TRBD1 (6 bases). The CDR3 sequence is 14 residues long. The ends were cut back, 4 bases at V and 5 bases at J, with 14 bases in the middle. CDR1 LGHNA and CDR2 YNFKEQ come from the germline V gene. CDR3 loop: CASSPSQDSYGYTF. The CDR3 DNA reads TGTGCCAGCAGCCCCTCTCAGGACAGTTATGGCTACACCTTC.

The chain joins TRBV5-1 to TRBJ2-2; no definite D call. Germline loops: CDR1 SGHRS, CDR2 YFSETQ. This CDR3 contains 14 residues. V gave up 5 bases and J gave up 1 base, with 9 bases separating them. CDR3 nucleotides: TGCGCCAGCAGAGGCCCGATGAACACCGGGGAGCTGTTTTTT. It translates to CASRGPMNTGELFF. The whole variable domain, filled in from reference TRBV5-1 and TRBJ2-2, reads KAGVTQTPRYLIKTRGQQVTLSCSPISGHRSVSWYQQTPGQGLQFLFEYFSETQRNKGNFPGRFSGRQFSNSRSEMNVSTLELGDSALYLCASRGPMNTGELFFGEGSRLTVL.